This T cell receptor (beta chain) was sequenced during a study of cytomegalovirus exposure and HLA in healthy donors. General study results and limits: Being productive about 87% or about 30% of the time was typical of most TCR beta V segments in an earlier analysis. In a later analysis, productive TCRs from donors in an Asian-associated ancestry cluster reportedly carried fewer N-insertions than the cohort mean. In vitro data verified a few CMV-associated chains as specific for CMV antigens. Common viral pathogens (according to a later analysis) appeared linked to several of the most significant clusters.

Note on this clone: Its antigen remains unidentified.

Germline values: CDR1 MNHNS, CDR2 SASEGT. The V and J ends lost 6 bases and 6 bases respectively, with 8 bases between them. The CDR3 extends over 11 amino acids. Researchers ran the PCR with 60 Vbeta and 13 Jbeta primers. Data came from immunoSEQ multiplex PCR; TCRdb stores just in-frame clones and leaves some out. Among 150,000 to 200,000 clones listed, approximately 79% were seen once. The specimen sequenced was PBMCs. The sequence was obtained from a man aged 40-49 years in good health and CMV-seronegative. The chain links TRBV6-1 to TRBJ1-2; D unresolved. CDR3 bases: TGTGCCAGCAGCCGAATAGATGGCTACACCTTC. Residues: CASSRIDGYTF.